This is a list of T cell receptor beta chains from one sample in a study of blood T cell repertoires in COVID-19. Using immunoSEQ multiplex PCR, the repertoire was profiled, and TCRdb retains in-frame clones only, with some absent. The sample records approximately 140,000 clones, around 90% being singletons. Specimen: PBMCs or T cells enriched from blood (not recorded which). These TCRs come from a woman aged 40 to 55 who had been exposed to COVID-19. The CDR3 runs from the conserved cysteine through the conserved F or W. D genes are given only for firm matches. The listing skips clone size in some rows; elsewhere it reads once, few, many or a size class.

V	J	size	D	CDR3	DNA
TRBV3-1/TRBV3-2	TRBJ1-3	few	NA	CASSHQTPGRTFPYYGNTIYF	TGTGCCAGCAGCCATCAAACTCCGGGCAGGACATTTCCCTATTATGGAAACACCATATATTTT
TRBV5-1	TRBJ1-3	NA	NA	CASSLGAGTVNTIYF	TGCGCCAGCAGCTTGGGGGCAGGGACTGTCAACACCATATATTTT
TRBV6-1	TRBJ1-3	NA	NA	CASSESVWGGHASGNTIYF	TGTGCCAGCAGTGAATCGGTTTGGGGAGGGCACGCCTCTGGAAACACCATATATTTT
TRBV10-3	TRBJ2-7	NA	TRBD1	CAISVQGAKVYEQYF	TGTGCCATCAGTGTGCAGGGGGCGAAGGTTTACGAGCAGTACTTC
TRBV2	TRBJ1-4	NA	NA	CASSLGPNEKLFF	TGTGCCAGCAGTCTGGGGCCGAATGAAAAACTGTTTTTT
TRBV18	TRBJ1-1	NA	NA	CASSPSVRGVGEAFF	TGTGCCAGCTCACCCAGTGTAAGGGGCGTTGGTGAAGCTTTCTTT
TRBV6-2/TRBV6-3	TRBJ1-1	NA	NA	CASSYSGREAFF	TGTGCCAGCAGTTACTCGGGCAGGGAAGCTTTCTTT
TRBV7-9	TRBJ2-2	NA	TRBD2	CASSLESSGTGELFF	TGTGCCAGCAGCTTAGAATCTAGCGGGACCGGGGAGCTGTTTTTT
TRBV18	TRBJ1-3	few	NA	CASSPNFYSGNTIYF	TGTGCCAGCTCACCTAACTTTTACTCTGGAAACACCATATATTTT
TRBV27	TRBJ2-1	once	TRBD2	CASRVSGRAGNEQFF	TGTGCCAGCAGAGTTAGCGGGAGGGCCGGGAATGAGCAGTTCTTC
TRBV3-1/TRBV3-2	TRBJ2-2	few	TRBD2	CASSPPGLAAYGDTGELFF	TGTGCCAGCAGTCCCCCGGGACTAGCGGCCTATGGGGACACCGGGGAGCTGTTTTTT
TRBV29-1	TRBJ2-1	NA	TRBD2	CSAGLKRGFNEQFF	TGCAGCGCCGGATTAAAGCGGGGTTTCAATGAGCAGTTCTTC
TRBV5-5	TRBJ2-3	NA	NA	CASSLLDRLYTDTQYF	TGTGCCAGCAGCCTCCTGGACAGATTGTACACAGATACGCAGTATTTT
TRBV6-6	TRBJ2-3	NA	TRBD2	CASSWGLADTDTQYF	TGTGCCAGCAGTTGGGGACTAGCGGACACAGATACGCAGTATTTT
TRBV28	TRBJ2-3	NA	NA	CASSLILKGTDTQYF	TGTGCCAGCAGTTTAATACTAAAGGGGACAGATACGCAGTATTTT
TRBV10-1	TRBJ2-1	NA	TRBD1	CASSHRGFTNHNEQFF	TGCGCCAGCAGCCACAGGGGGTTTACAAATCACAATGAGCAGTTCTTC
TRBV7-2	TRBJ1-5	NA	NA	CASSLMGRYSNQPQHF	TGTGCCAGCAGCTTAATGGGCAGATATAGCAATCAGCCCCAGCATTTT
TRBV28	TRBJ1-1	NA	NA	CATRTGMNTEAFF	TGTGCCACCAGAACAGGTATGAACACTGAAGCTTTCTTT
TRBV5-4	TRBJ2-7	NA	NA	CASSLYGVGLTYEQYF	TGTGCCAGCAGCTTGTATGGTGTGGGGCTCACCTACGAGCAGTACTTC
TRBV6-5	TRBJ1-6	NA	NA	CASCESNSPLHF	TGTGCCAGTTGCGAGTCCAATTCACCCCTCCACTTT
TRBV6-5	TRBJ2-7	few	NA	CASTDRSLGEQYF	TGTGCCAGCACCGACAGGTCCCTCGGGGAGCAGTACTTC
TRBV9	TRBJ1-1	NA	NA	CASSVGQGSTEAFF	TGTGCCAGCAGCGTCGGGCAGGGGAGCACTGAAGCTTTCTTT